The clone carrying this T cell receptor (beta chain) was picked up one time. It was with 60 Vbeta and 13 Jbeta primers that the PCR ran. Only in-frame clones appear in the TCRdb table, and some are missing; sequencing was by immunoSEQ multiplex PCR. The sample carries about 90,000 clones, around 76% recorded once. The CDR3 sequence is 14 residues long. Between the trimmed V and J ends, which lost 6 bases and 4 bases, there was a span of 15 bases. Germline V lookup: CDR1 SNHLY, CDR2 FYNNEI. This sample was taken from a study of cytomegalovirus exposure and HLA in healthy donors. This rearrangement joins TRBV2 to TRBJ1-2; D is ambiguous. The sequencing input was PBMCs. The TCR originated in a man aged 25-45 years in good health and CMV-seronegative. CDR3: CASRDVGLGYGYTF. The DNA for the CDR3 is TGTGCCAGCAGGGATGTAGGACTCGGCTATGGCTACACCTTC.